The 2 T cell receptor beta chains below were found in one sample sequenced in a study of blood T cells in healthy people across ages. The authors ran a second PCR of roughly 6 to 11 cycles using a sample-barcoded 5' primer and a J-beta primer mix. TCRdb re-called the 5' RACE reads with MiXCR, one entry per CDR3 protein. The profile shows roughly 2 million distinct CDR3 sequences, around half of them singletons. The sample was blood. These receptor sequences come from a woman aged 40 to 55 in good health.

The genes are TRBV5-1 and TRBJ2-1; D may be TRBD1 (5 bases). CDR1 and CDR2 from the germline V gene are SGHRS and YFSETQ. There are 15 residues in the CDR3. Trimming removed 0 bases from V and 4 bases from J, with 11 bases in between. The CDR3 loop is CASSLEGARYNEQFF. In DNA, the CDR3 is TGCGCCAGCAGCTTGGAAGGGGCGAGGTACAATGAGCAGTTCTTC.

This clonotype occurred a few times. The chain combines TRBV7-2 with TRBJ2-7, with D unresolved. V lost 2 bases, J lost 9 bases, and 17 bases lay in between. Looked up from germline, CDR1 is SGHTA and CDR2 is FQGNSA. The length of the CDR3 is 14 residues. CDR3 sequence (DNA): TGTGCCAGCAGCTTACAGCCTAGGGCTATCCCGCAGTACTTC. It codes for CASSLQPRAIPQYF.